These 21 T cell receptor beta chains share one sample of origin, sequenced in a study of T cells in localized non-small cell lung cancer. Assay used: immunoSEQ multiplex PCR; TCRdb lists only in-frame clones, some missing. The sample lists 45,000 to 65,000 clones; 70% to 90% were seen once. Sequencing was performed on peripheral blood, taken before any cancer treatment. The receptors derive from a man between 40 and 70 years old with stage I squamous cell lung carcinoma.

The chain combines TRBV2 with TRBJ2-1; the match to TRBD1 covers 7 bases. The CDR3 has 15 residues. Unmatched junction bases numbered 9, after V lost 2 bases and J lost 8 bases. CDR1 and CDR2 from the germline V gene are SNHLY and FYNNEI. The CDR3 protein is CASSETGALWDEQFF. CDR3 in DNA: TGTGCCAGCAGTGAAACAGGGGCGTTGTGGGATGAGCAGTTCTTC. Full variable domain (outside the CDR3, taken from reference TRBV2 and TRBJ2-1): EPEVTQTPSHQVTQMGQEVILRCVPISNHLYFYWYRQILGQKVEFLVSFYNNEISEKSEIFDDQFSVERPDGSNFTLKIRSTKLEDSAMYFCASSETGALWDEQFFGPGTRLTVL.

The chain is built from TRBV6-5 and TRBJ1-5; maybe TRBD1 (6 bases). The CDR3 spans 12 residues. Germline V gene data show CDR1 as MNHEY and CDR2 as SVGAGI. V lost 4 bases to trimming and J lost 7 bases, with 8 bases between them. CDR3 loop: CASSSGAQPQHF. CDR3 bases: TGTGCCAGCAGTTCAGGGGCCCAGCCCCAGCATTTT.

The chain combines TRBV30 with TRBJ1-5; a weak D match, TRBD1 (5 bases). This CDR3 is 14 amino acids long. CDR1 is GTSNPN, CDR2 SVGIG, per germline (reference sequence). The V end lost 1 base, the J end lost 5 bases, and 12 bases lay between the germline ends. For the CDR3, the DNA is TGTGCCTGGAGTGGGCAGGGAGCCGATCAGCCCCAGCATTTT. Translating it yields CAWSGQGADQPQHF.

The rearrangement joins TRBV7-6 to TRBJ2-5; TRBD2 might be the D (7 bases). Germline loops: CDR1 SGHVS, CDR2 FNYEAQ. Trimming removed 7 bases at V and 4 bases at J, with 19 bases between. This CDR3 has 15 residues. The CDR3 nucleotides are TGTGCCAGCACCGGAGGGAGGGGGAGATCAGAGACCCAGTACTTC. It translates to CASTGGRGRSETQYF.

The chain is built from TRBV6-4 and TRBJ1-2; D might be TRBD1 (5 bases). The V gene lost 2 bases and the J gene lost 8 bases, with 15 bases spanning the gap. Germline V gives CDR1 MRHNA, CDR2 SNTAGT. The CDR3 extends over 14 amino acids. This CDR3 reads CASSDLRDPRGYTF. The CDR3 nucleotides are TGTGCCAGCAGTGACCTCCGGGACCCCCGGGGCTACACCTTC.

The chain combines TRBV29-1 with TRBJ2-5; 10 bases match TRBD2. Germline CDR1 is SQVTM and CDR2 is ANQGSEA. This CDR3 comprises 13 residues. J lost 5 bases, V lost 8 bases, and 8 bases had no gene match. For the CDR3, the DNA is TGCAGCCAAACCCTAGCGGGAGTGGAGACCCAGTACTTC. It translates to CSQTLAGVETQYF.

As DNA, the CDR3 is TGTGCCAGCAGTACCCGGGACAGGGTAGGAAACATTCAGTACTTC. Amino acids: CASSTRDRVGNIQYF. The chain recombines TRBV28 with TRBJ2-4, with 9 bases identical to TRBD1. Germline values: CDR1 MDHEN, CDR2 SYDVKM. V lost 5 bases to trimming and J lost 6 bases; unmatched junction nucleotides: 8. The CDR3 is 15 amino acids.

The chain has TRBV11-2 and TRBJ2-7; 9 bases match TRBD2. Germline values: CDR1 SGHAT, CDR2 FQNNGV. The CDR3 is 16 residues long. The ends lost 2 bases at V and 4 bases at J; junction bases unmatched: 9. CDR3 bases: TGTGCCAGCAGCTTAATCCACGGTAGCGGGAGTTACGAGCAGTACTTC. It is translated as CASSLIHGSGSYEQYF.

This clone was observed at least ten times. The chain recombines TRBV5-4 with TRBJ2-2; possible D gene TRBD2, 5 bases. CDR1 and CDR2 (germline): SGHNT, YYREEE (reference sequence). There are 16 residues in the CDR3. V was pared by 4 bases and J by 0 bases, with 13 bases between. Written as DNA, the CDR3 is TGTGCCAGCAGCCCACCGGGGTATGCGAACACCGGGGAGCTGTTTTTT. This translates into CASSPPGYANTGELFF.

The V gene is TRBV7-2, the J gene TRBJ1-3, with D unresolved. Germline values: CDR1 SGHTA, CDR2 FQGNSA. The CDR3 runs to 14 residues. V shed 4 bases and J shed 0 bases, with 7 bases lying between them. The CDR3, as DNA: TGTGCCAGCAGCTCCCTCGTCTCTGGAAACACCATATATTTT. Amino acids: CASSSLVSGNTIYF.

The chain is built from TRBV7-9 and TRBJ2-7, with TRBD2 matching 8 bases. This CDR3 contains 16 residues. Trimming took 3 bases from V and 5 from J; bases not matched to a gene: 12. Germline CDR1 is SEHNR and CDR2 is FQNEAQ (reference sequence). The CDR3 DNA reads as TGTGCCAGCAGCTTCCAAAGCGGGAGCGACATAGACGAGCAGTACTTC. It codes for CASSFQSGSDIDEQYF. Full variable domain (remainder filled in from reference TRBV7-9 and TRBJ2-7): DTGVSQNPRHKITKRGQNVTFRCDPISEHNRLYWYRQTLGQGPEFLTYFQNEAQLEKSRLLSDRFSAERPKGSFSTLEIQRTEQGDSAMYLCASSFQSGSDIDEQYFGPGTRLTVT.

This clone was observed a single time. The rearrangement uses TRBV27 and TRBJ1-5; no clear D gene. CDR1 MNHEY and CDR2 SMNVEV come from the germline V gene (reference sequence). The CDR3 has 12 amino acids. V lost 4 bases, J lost 6 bases, and 7 bases lay in between. The CDR3 protein is CASSSGGQPQHF. The CDR3 bases are TGTGCCAGCAGTTCCGGAGGTCAGCCCCAGCATTTT.

CDR3 in DNA: TGTGCCAGCAGTCCGAAACTGGGGGGTTACAATCAGCCCCAGCATTTT. This translates into CASSPKLGGYNQPQHF. The chain employs TRBV2 and TRBJ1-5; D perhaps matches TRBD1 (5 bases). From germline, CDR1 is SNHLY and CDR2 FYNNEI. V lost 5 bases, J lost 3 bases, and 17 bases lay in between. The CDR3 is 16 residues long.

The chain is built from TRBV27 and TRBJ2-7; D unclear. The CDR3 totals 12 residues. Deletions cut 5 bases from V and 0 bases from J, with 5 bases between. Germline lookup yields CDR1 MNHEY and CDR2 SMNVEV (reference sequence). The CDR3 loop is CASSPYSYEQYF. The CDR3 DNA is TGTGCCAGCAGTCCCTACTCCTACGAGCAGTACTTC.

The gene calls are TRBV12-5 and TRBJ2-2, with 12 bases fitting TRBD2. The V segment lost 6 bases and the J segment 0 bases; nucleotides outside the gene matches: 14. This CDR3 spans 20 amino acids. In germline, CDR1 is LGHNT, CDR2 FRNRAP. The CDR3 protein is CASGPTGLAGPHANTGELFF. DNA for the CDR3: TGTGCTAGTGGCCCTACCGGACTAGCGGGACCACATGCGAACACCGGGGAGCTGTTTTTT.

The gene calls are TRBV28 and TRBJ2-7, with 8 bases lining up with TRBD1. The length of the CDR3 is 14 residues. Germline loops: CDR1 MDHEN, CDR2 SYDVKM. V lost 3 bases and J lost 3; bases outside the gene matches: 4. The CDR3 spells CASSFQGADYEQYF. Written as DNA, the CDR3 is TGTGCCAGCAGTTTTCAGGGGGCAGACTACGAGCAGTACTTC. Full variable domain (rest looked up from reference TRBV28 and TRBJ2-7): DVKVTQSSRYLVKRTGEKVFLECVQDMDHENMFWYRQDPGLGLRLIYFSYDVKMKEKGDIPEGYSVSREKKERFSLILESASTNQTSMYLCASSFQGADYEQYFGPGTRLTVT.

The chain links TRBV15 to TRBJ2-7; D is perhaps TRBD2 (6 bases). This CDR3 is 14 amino acids long. The V and J ends lost 6 bases and 1 base respectively, with 13 bases between them. CDR1 is LNHNV, CDR2 YYDKDF, per germline (reference sequence). CDR3 DNA sequence: TGTGCCACCAGACCGGGACTGGATTCCTACGAGCAGTACTTC. This translates into CATRPGLDSYEQYF.

The chain employs TRBV6-6 and TRBJ2-1; D ambiguous. Germline lookup yields CDR1 MNHNY and CDR2 SVGAGI (reference sequence). The CDR3 runs to 15 residues. With 5 bases removed from V and 2 bases from J, the gap between germline ends came to 13 bases. The DNA of the CDR3 is TGTGCCAGCAGTCAGGAGCTAGGGCCCTACAATGAGCAGTTCTTC. It encodes CASSQELGPYNEQFF.

This clone was found once. This chain joins TRBV18 and TRBJ2-2; TRBD1 matches 7 bases. CDR3 length equals 17 residues. J was trimmed by 4 bases and V by 0 bases; bases with no gene match: 8. Germline CDR1 reads KGHSH; CDR2 reads LQKENI. CDR3 region: CASSPPRGQGSTGELFF. DNA for the CDR3: TGTGCCAGCTCACCACCGAGGGGGCAGGGTAGCACCGGGGAGCTGTTTTTT.

J is TRBJ2-5 and V is TRBV6-5, with D tentatively TRBD1 (6 bases). The J call could be wrong; TRBJ2-7 is a better fit for the DNA end. CDR3 size: 15 residues. Germline V CDR1 and CDR2: MNHEY, SVGAGI. The DNA for the CDR3 is TGTGCCAGCAGTTACGAACCCGGCAGGGGCAACGAGCAGTACTTC. It is translated as CASSYEPGRGNEQYF.

This chain links TRBV18 with TRBJ1-3; D may be TRBD1 (5 bases). Per germline, CDR1 KGHSH and CDR2 LQKENI. CDR3 length equals 16 residues. The V end lost 5 bases, the J end lost 0 bases, and 14 bases lay between the germline ends. CDR3 in DNA: TGTGCCAGCTCATTACTCCAGGGAGCCTCTGGAAACACCATATATTTT. Its translation is CASSLLQGASGNTIYF.